Presented here are 14 T cell receptor beta chains from one specimen sequenced in a study of T-cell reconstitution after alpha-beta-depleted transplantation in children. The TCRbeta library was prepared with unique molecular identifiers. MiXCR, applied by TCRdb to the PCR reads, yields one record per CDR3 protein. The sample consists of 540,000 or so distinct CDR3 sequences, around 23% of them appearing once. This sample comprised PBMCs, mostly from graft donor cells, obtained 360 days after TCRalphabeta/CD19-depleted stem cell transplant. Receptors were obtained from a boy in the first two years of life who had a stem cell transplant for acute myeloid leukemia, so the T cells may come from the graft donor.

Many counts were recorded for this clonotype. The chain combines TRBV12-5 with TRBJ2-1; D unclear. This CDR3 comprises 11 residues. Trimming left V 5 bases short and J 8 bases short, with 7 bases between. Germline CDR1 is LGHNT and CDR2 is FRNRAP. CDR3 in amino acids: CASGLGDEQFF. DNA of the CDR3: TGTGCTAGTGGTCTCGGTGATGAGCAGTTCTTC.

The chain uses TRBV4-3 and TRBJ1-5; D is uncertain. The CDR3 consists of 16 residues. Germline lookup yields CDR1 LGHNA and CDR2 YSLEER. The ends were cut back, 0 bases at V and 7 bases at J, with 16 bases in the middle. CDR3 in amino acids: CASSQDHDGLKQPQHF. As DNA, the CDR3 is TGCGCCAGCAGCCAAGATCACGACGGTTTGAAACAGCCCCAGCATTTT.

A single count supports this clonotype. Possible read error: a much larger clone is one base away. The chain links TRBV4-3 to TRBJ2-7; D might be TRBD2 (6 bases). CDR1 is LGHNA, CDR2 YSLEER, per germline. Between the trimmed V and J ends, which lost 0 bases and 6 bases, there was a span of 12 bases. This CDR3 region has 14 residues. CDR3 region: CASSQDGGGSEQYF. CDR3 coding DNA: TGCGCCAGCAGCCAAGATGGGGGAGGTAGCGAGCAGTACTTC.

This clonotype came up many times. The rearrangement uses TRBV7-2 and TRBJ2-5; 7 positions match TRBD2. The CDR3 length is 11 residues. Germline assignment: CDR1 SGHTA and CDR2 FQGNSA. V dropped 4 bases and J dropped 7; count of bases not matched to a gene: 0. CDR3 sequence: CASSWGGTQYF. DNA for the CDR3: TGTGCCAGCAGCTGGGGGGGGACCCAGTACTTC. The entire variable domain, with the rest obtained from reference TRBV7-2 and TRBJ2-5, is as follows: GAGVSQSPSNKVTEKGKDVELRCDPISGHTALYWYRQSLGQGLEFLIYFQGNSAPDKSGLPSDRFSAERTGGSVSTLTIQRTQQEDSAVYLCASSWGGTQYFGPGTRLLVL.

In its sample, this clonotype was seen many times. The chain's CDR3 is CASSSGPGLFNEQFF. In nucleotides, the CDR3 is TGTGCCAGCAGTTCAGGGCCGGGACTCTTCAATGAGCAGTTCTTC. The V and J genes are TRBV7-3 and TRBJ2-1; tentatively, D is TRBD2 (6 bases). The CDR3 totals 15 residues. CDR1 SGHTA and CDR2 FQGTGA come from the germline V gene. V was clipped by 6 bases and J by 6 bases, with 18 bases between them.

The chain combines TRBV28 with TRBJ2-7; possibly TRBD2 for D (5 bases). The germline V gene has CDR1 MDHEN and CDR2 SYDVKM. Trimming took 4 bases from V and 4 from J, leaving 17 bases between them. The CDR3 runs to 15 residues. The CDR3 coding sequence is TGTGCCAGCAGTTCCCACCTGGTCTCGGGGTACGAGCAGTACGTC. Translated, it gives CASSSHLVSGYEQYV.

This clonotype has a handful of counts. The chain is built from TRBV20-1 and TRBJ2-7, with TRBD1 matching over 10 bases. CDR1 and CDR2 (germline): DFQATT, SNEGSKA (reference sequence). The CDR3 totals 14 residues. Unmatched junction bases numbered 5, after V lost 3 bases and J lost 3 bases. In DNA, the CDR3 is TGCAGTGCTAGCCCGGGACAGGGGAACTACGAGCAGTACTTC. It is translated as CSASPGQGNYEQYF.

The genes are TRBV27 and TRBJ2-3, with D tentatively TRBD2 (5 bases). Germline lookup yields CDR1 MNHEY and CDR2 SMNVEV (reference sequence). The CDR3 extends over 17 amino acids. Trimming stripped 6 bases from V and 0 bases from J, with 19 bases between. CDR3 loop: CASSPAGLSSSTDTQYF. The CDR3 DNA reads TGTGCCAGCAGCCCCGCGGGCCTTTCTTCTAGCACAGATACGCAGTATTTT.

This clonotype was found many times. This chain connects TRBV29-1 to TRBJ1-1; possibly TRBD1 for D (5 bases). The CDR3 is 12 residues long. With 7 bases removed from V and 7 bases from J, the gap between germline ends came to 16 bases. Per the germline V gene, CDR1 is SQVTM and CDR2 is ANQGSEA. The CDR3 region has the DNA TGCAGCGCCACGGACGGCGGACATGAAGCTTTCTTT. As protein: CSATDGGHEAFF.

The chain combines TRBV3-1 with TRBJ1-1, with D hard to call. The CDR3 loop spans 14 amino acids. Germline V CDR1 and CDR2: LGHDT, YNNKEL (reference sequence). Trimming took 6 bases from V and 5 from J, leaving 16 bases between them. CDR3 protein: CASRQLAAGTEAFF. CDR3 nucleotide sequence: TGTGCCAGCAGGCAGTTGGCGGCTGGGACTGAAGCTTTCTTT.

At least ten counts were recorded for this clonotype. The chain couples TRBV7-9 to TRBJ1-2, with D possibly being TRBD1 (6 bases). Trimming cost V 1 base and J 6 bases, with 18 bases left between them. The CDR3 contains 16 residues. Germline assignment: CDR1 SEHNR and CDR2 FQNEAQ (reference sequence). The CDR3 protein is CASSLDGQLKGDGYTF. The CDR3 DNA sequence: TGTGCCAGCAGCTTAGACGGACAGCTCAAAGGAGATGGCTACACCTTC.

This clonotype was seen a few times. The V gene is TRBV27, the J gene TRBJ1-1; possible D gene TRBD1, 6 bases. Trimming took off 6 bases at V and 0 bases at J, with 11 bases between the two ends. This CDR3 is 14 amino acids long. The germline CDR1 and CDR2 sequences are MNHEY and SMNVEV (reference sequence). The CDR3 DNA reads TGTGCCAGCAGCCATACAGGGATGAACACTGAAGCTTTCTTT. It encodes CASSHTGMNTEAFF.

This clonotype occurred a few times. The chain couples TRBV20-1 to TRBJ2-7; 11 bases align to TRBD2. The CDR3 sequence is 14 residues long. Unmatched junction bases numbered 3, after V lost 3 bases and J lost 2 bases. Germline V gene lookup returns CDR1 DFQATT and CDR2 SNEGSKA (reference sequence). The DNA for the CDR3 is TGCAGTGCTAGTGCTAGCGGGGGGCCCTACGAGCAGTACGTC. It encodes CSASASGGPYEQYV.

This clonotype was counted only a few times. This chain uses TRBV7-2 with TRBJ2-2; no clear D gene. CDR3 length equals 13 residues. Looked up from germline, CDR1 is SGHTA and CDR2 is FQGNSA. V was trimmed by 5 bases and J by 7 bases, leaving 11 bases between them. CDR3 coding DNA: TGTGCCAGCAGCCCTCCCACAGACGGGGAGCTGTTTTTT. Translated, it gives CASSPPTDGELFF.